This T cell receptor (beta chain) originates from a study of blood T cell repertoires in COVID-19. Study as a whole: Samples came from the United States, Italy and Spain, spanning acute and convalescent COVID-19.

Trimming took 7 bases from V and 7 from J; bases not matched to a gene: 8. Germline loops: CDR1 SNHLY, CDR2 FYNNEI. The CDR3 runs 13 residues. In the source study's methods: It was from reference gene primer amplification that nucleated cell counts were estimated. TCRdb's copy holds only in-frame clones and misses some; the assay was immunoSEQ multiplex PCR. The D gene and trimming were derived from the DNA, and the V and J assignments and clone size from that table. This table has 62,000 or so clones, around 90% appearing once. Sequenced input: peripheral blood. The rearrangement joins TRBV2 to TRBJ2-7; TRBD1 aligns across 9 bases. This TCR came from a human donor in a cohort sampled during active COVID-19. CDR3 amino acids: CASIGGQGGEQYF. The CDR3 DNA reads as TGTGCCAGCATAGGGGGACAGGGAGGGGAGCAGTACTTC.